One and the same sample provided the 2 T cell receptor beta chains below, sequenced in a study of blood T cells in healthy people across ages. The second PCR ran about 6 to 12 cycles with a sample-barcoded 5' primer and J-beta primers. TCRdb re-derived calls from the 5' RACE reads in MiXCR, one entry per CDR3 protein. The table records about 690,000 distinct CDR3 sequences, about 43% of them present only once. Sequencing was done on a sample of blood. Every receptor here comes from a man at least 80 years old in good health.

This clonotype was detected many times. The chain is built from TRBV11-3 and TRBJ2-1, with unresolved D. This CDR3 is built from 13 residues. With 1 base removed from V and 7 bases from J, the gap between germline ends came to 8 bases. Germline V gene sequence: CDR1 SGHNT, CDR2 YENEEA. The CDR3, as DNA: TGTGCCAGCAGCTTAGCTTCCCGGAATGAGCAGTTCTTC. Its protein is CASSLASRNEQFF.

In its sample, this clonotype was seen a few times. The chain has TRBV20-1 and TRBJ2-5, with 7 bases fitting TRBD2. Germline V gene lookup returns CDR1 DFQATT and CDR2 SNEGSKA (reference sequence). CDR3 size: 13 residues. The V and J ends lost 3 bases and 3 bases, in that order; junction bases with no gene match: 4. As DNA, the CDR3 is TGCAGTGCTAGTGGTCTAGCGGAAGAGACCCAGTACTTC. This translates into CSASGLAEETQYF.